These 5 T cell receptor beta chains share one sample of origin, sequenced in a study of blood T cells in healthy people across ages. PCR was performed a second time for roughly 7 to 11 cycles using a sample-barcoded 5' primer and a J-beta primer mix. From the 5' RACE reads, TCRdb called clonotypes with MiXCR, one entry per CDR3 protein. The table includes about 1.5 million distinct CDR3 sequences, approximately 43% detected once. Source material: blood. The receptors stem from a woman aged 18-29 years in good health.

J is TRBJ2-5 and V is TRBV21-1; TRBD1, the table's D call, lacks a check against the DNA. TRBV21-1 is assigned pseudogene status. This CDR3 contains 17 residues. The CDR3 loop reads CASSKKGGRGPLGPQYF. The CDR3 DNA is TGTGCCAGCAGCAAAAAGGGAGGCAGGGGCCCCCTAGGGCCCCAGTACTTC.

The gene calls are TRBV6-6 and TRBJ2-3; D uncertain. The CDR3 is 14 amino acids. V was clipped by 4 bases and J by 4 bases, with 12 bases between them. Germline assignment: CDR1 MNHNY and CDR2 SVGAGI (reference sequence). The CDR3 DNA follows: TGTGCCAGCAGTTCCGGACCGGTGGCAGATACGCAGTATTTT. This codes for CASSSGPVADTQYF.

V is TRBV7-9 and J is TRBJ1-4, with D hard to call. There are 15 residues in the CDR3. Trimming shortened V by 1 base and J by 4 bases, and 10 bases separated the two germline ends. The germline V gene has CDR1 SEHNR and CDR2 FQNEAQ (reference sequence). This CDR3 reads CASSLDRSVNEKLFF. CDR3 coding DNA: TGTGCCAGCAGCTTAGACCGGTCGGTTAATGAAAAACTGTTTTTT.

This chain uses TRBV7-2 with TRBJ1-5, with 9 positions matching TRBD1. CDR3 length: 14 amino acids. Germline assignment: CDR1 SGHTA and CDR2 FQGNSA. The trim removed 5 bases at V and 6 bases at J, leaving 5 bases unmatched. This CDR3 is CASSGQGFSQPQHF. The CDR3 region has the DNA TGTGCCAGCAGCGGACAGGGGTTTAGTCAGCCCCAGCATTTT.

The J gene is TRBJ1-6, the V gene TRBV25-1; maybe TRBD1 (6 bases). The CDR3 runs 15 residues. Germline values: CDR1 MGHDK, CDR2 SYGVNS. V lost 0 bases, J lost 9 bases, and 12 bases lay in between. The CDR3 nucleotides are TGTGCCAGCAGTGAATATGCCGGACAGATTTCACCCCTCCACTTT. It is translated as CASSEYAGQISPLHF. The full variable domain, its missing parts supplied by reference TRBV25-1 and TRBJ1-6, is EADIYQTPRYLVIGTGKKITLECSQTMGHDKMYWYQQDPGMELHLIHYSYGVNSTEKGDLSSESTVSRIRTEHFPLTLESARPSHTSQYLCASSEYAGQISPLHFGNGTRLTVT.